A single sample gave rise to the 22 T cell receptor beta chains below, sequenced in a study of cytomegalovirus exposure and HLA in healthy donors. A multiplex PCR was run with 60 Vbeta primers and 13 Jbeta primers. Profiling relied on immunoSEQ multiplex PCR, and the TCRdb table lists in-frame clones only, not all of them. The sample lists under 200,000 clones; 80% were seen once. The source material was PBMCs. The receptors come from a male donor in good health and CMV-seropositive.

This chain joins TRBV19 and TRBJ2-7; TRBD2 might be the D (5 bases). The CDR3 loop spans 14 amino acids. Germline V lookup: CDR1 LNHDA, CDR2 SQIVND (reference sequence). The germline V and J ends were trimmed by 6 bases and 7 bases, with 19 bases remaining between them. CDR3 in DNA: TGTGCCAGTAGGGAAGTGCAATTCTCGGGGGAGCAGTACTTC. Protein sequence: CASREVQFSGEQYF.

The V and J genes are TRBV16 and TRBJ1-2; TRBD1 is a possible D gene (6 bases). The CDR3 loop spans 15 amino acids. Germline V gene lookup returns CDR1 KGHSY and CDR2 FQNENV. V was clipped by 3 bases and J by 8 bases, with 19 bases between them. The CDR3 is CASSHNSRDTGGYTF. CDR3 in DNA: TGTGCCAGCAGCCATAATTCACGGGACACTGGCGGCTACACCTTC.

This clone was counted a few times. This chain connects TRBV9 to TRBJ2-2; 8 bases map to TRBD2. CDR1 is SGDLS and CDR2 is YYNGEE in the germline V gene. This CDR3 has 17 residues. Unmatched junction bases numbered 6, after V lost 0 bases and J lost 2 bases. CDR3 DNA: TGTGCCAGCAGCGTAGTAGGTCTAGCGGGCAACACCGGGGAGCTGTTTTTT. This gives the protein CASSVVGLAGNTGELFF.

This clone came up once. This sequence joins TRBV7-8 and TRBJ1-2; 7 bases line up with TRBD1. The CDR3 is made up of 15 amino acids. The trim removed 3 bases at V and 8 bases at J, leaving 12 bases unmatched. Per germline, CDR1 SGHVS and CDR2 FQNEAQ. CDR3 protein: CASSFGQDPRWGYTF. In DNA, the CDR3 is TGTGCCAGCAGCTTCGGACAGGACCCGAGGTGGGGCTACACCTTC.

The gene calls are TRBV29-1 and TRBJ2-1, with D possibly matching TRBD2 (5 bases). V dropped 6 bases and J dropped 9 bases, with 15 bases sitting between them. This CDR3 is 12 amino acids long. Germline V gene data show CDR1 as SQVTM and CDR2 as ANQGSEA. CDR3 bases: TGCAGCGTGGCCCAACTAGATCGTGAGCAGTTCTTC. Its protein product is CSVAQLDREQFF.

This clone has only a few counts. The gene calls are TRBV19 and TRBJ1-2; D might be TRBD1 (6 bases). Per germline, CDR1 LNHDA and CDR2 SQIVND (reference sequence). The V and J ends lost 6 bases and 8 bases respectively, with 13 bases between them. The CDR3 is 12 amino acids. CDR3 amino acids: CASRTPGQGYTF. The CDR3 bases are TGTGCCAGTAGGACCCCCGGACAGGGCTACACCTTC.

The chain uses TRBV4-2 and TRBJ2-1; TRBD1 aligns across 9 bases. Germline assignment: CDR1 LGHNA and CDR2 YNFKEQ. The CDR3 length is 16 residues. V shed 8 bases and J 7 bases; nucleotides not matched to a gene: 15. The CDR3 coding sequence is TGTGCCAGCGCCTTCGCCGGGACAGGGAGGGAAAATGAGCAGTTCTTC. As protein: CASAFAGTGRENEQFF.

The rearrangement links TRBV19 to TRBJ1-1; D not resolved. V was clipped by 4 bases and J by 6 bases, with 6 bases between them. CDR3 length: 11 amino acids. CDR1 and CDR2 (germline): LNHDA, SQIVND (reference sequence). CDR3 protein: CASSTLAEAFF. CDR3 in DNA: TGTGCCAGTAGTACTTTAGCTGAAGCTTTCTTT.

The V call is TRBV5-6, the J call TRBJ2-4, with a weak D call TRBD1 (6 bases). Trimming stripped 1 base from V and 5 bases from J, with 10 bases between. Germline loops: CDR1 SGHDT, CDR2 YYEEEE. The CDR3 runs to 14 residues. The CDR3 DNA reads TGTGCCAGCAGCTTGCAGGGGATGGAAAACATTCAGTACTTC. The encoded protein is CASSLQGMENIQYF.

This chain uses TRBV2 with TRBJ2-3; D not certain. V was clipped by 5 bases and J by 3 bases, with 6 bases between them. Germline V lookup: CDR1 SNHLY, CDR2 FYNNEI. CDR3 size: 12 residues. The CDR3, as DNA: TGTGCCAGCAGTCCCCATACAGATACGCAGTATTTT. The encoded protein is CASSPHTDTQYF.

This chain links TRBV10-3 with TRBJ2-3; the D gene is possibly TRBD2 (6 bases). Trimming took 6 bases from V and 2 from J, leaving 15 bases between them. The CDR3 spans 15 residues. Germline CDR1 ENHRY, CDR2 SYGVKD. The CDR3 is CAIRSSVNHTDTQYF. The CDR3 region has the DNA TGTGCCATCAGGTCTAGCGTAAACCACACAGATACGCAGTATTTT.

This sequence joins TRBV7-9 and TRBJ2-5; the D is unclear. Gene TRBJ2-7 matches the end of the DNA better, so the J call may be wrong. This CDR3 spans 12 amino acids. The germline gives CDR1 SEHNR, CDR2 FQNEAQ (reference sequence). The CDR3 loop reads CASSFWGYEQYF. In DNA, the CDR3 is TGTGCCAGCAGCTTCTGGGGCTACGAGCAGTACTTC.

This rearrangement joins TRBV6-6 to TRBJ1-1; D not resolved. The length of the CDR3 is 15 residues. The germline CDR1 and CDR2 sequences are MNHNY and SVGAGI (reference sequence). With 6 bases removed from V and 4 bases from J, the gap between germline ends came to 18 bases. The CDR3 DNA is TGTGCCAGCAGGTCCACATCGGGAGCCCTCACTGAAGCTTTCTTT. It encodes CASRSTSGALTEAFF.

V and J are TRBV7-2 and TRBJ2-3, with D possibly matching TRBD2 (5 bases). V shed 5 bases and J shed 1 base, with 10 bases lying between them. CDR1 SGHTA and CDR2 FQGNSA come from the germline V gene. The CDR3 is 14 amino acids. CDR3 loop: CASSVTRGTDTQYF. In DNA form, the CDR3 reads TGTGCCAGCAGCGTTACTAGGGGCACAGATACGCAGTATTTT.

The CDR3 DNA is TGTGCCAGCAGCCCCCCGCTGGACAGCGAAGCTTTCTTT. Protein product: CASSPPLDSEAFF. The chain recombines TRBV13 with TRBJ1-1; maybe TRBD1 (6 bases). This CDR3 contains 13 residues. Deletions cut 5 bases from V and 8 bases from J, with 15 bases between. CDR1 and CDR2 (germline): PRHDT, FYEKMQ (reference sequence).

On this clone: One junction end disagrees with the germline gene, perhaps due to a read error. The chain couples TRBV7-9 to TRBJ1-1; D is possibly TRBD1 (6 bases). Germline V CDR1 and CDR2: SEHNR, FQNEAQ (reference sequence). This CDR3 contains 14 residues. The chain's CDR3 is CSSSAQRGNAEAFF. The CDR3 DNA sequence: TGTTCCAGCAGCGCACAAAGGGGGAACGCTGAAGCTTTCTTT.

V is TRBV11-2 and J is TRBJ2-6; TRBD2 aligns across 8 bases. J lost 0 bases, V lost 3 bases, and 4 bases had no gene match. In germline, CDR1 is SGHAT, CDR2 FQNNGV. The CDR3 spans 17 residues. For the CDR3, the DNA is TGTGCCAGCAGCTTTTCGGGAGGGGCCTCTGGGGCCAACGTCCTGACTTTC. This gives the protein CASSFSGGASGANVLTF.

DNA of the CDR3: TGTGCCAGCAGTTCGGGGGAAGGCTACACCTTC. Protein: CASSSGEGYTF. The chain carries TRBV7-3 and TRBJ1-2; TRBD1 is a possible D gene (5 bases). The CDR3 spans 11 residues. The V end lost 6 bases, the J end lost 8 bases, and 10 bases lay between the germline ends. Germline CDR1 and CDR2: SGHTA and FQGTGA. Full variable domain (missing parts from reference TRBV7-3 and TRBJ1-2): GAGVSQTPSNKVTEKGKYVELRCDPISGHTALYWYRQSLGQGPEFLIYFQGTGAADDSGLPNDRFFAVRPEGSVSTLKIQRTERGDSAVYLCASSSGEGYTFGSGTRLTVV.

The chain employs TRBV6-1 and TRBJ2-2; D possibly corresponds to TRBD2 (5 bases). CDR3 length: 15 amino acids. V was pared by 2 bases and J by 2 bases, with 9 bases between. In germline, CDR1 is MNHNS, CDR2 SASEGT. The CDR3 sequence is CASSETGSNTGELFF. In DNA, the CDR3 is TGTGCCAGCAGTGAAACGGGGAGCAACACCGGGGAGCTGTTTTTT.

The rearrangement joins TRBV6-5 to TRBJ2-7, with a tentative D call TRBD2 (6 bases). Looked up from germline, CDR1 is MNHEY and CDR2 is SVGAGI. The V and J ends lost 7 bases and 7 bases respectively, with 14 bases between them. The CDR3 covers 12 residues. The CDR3 region has the DNA TGTGCCAGCAACCCGACGGCGGGAGAGCAGTACTTC. It is translated as CASNPTAGEQYF.

The chain is built from TRBV19 and TRBJ1-1, with D possibly being TRBD1 (5 bases). Germline V gene lookup returns CDR1 LNHDA and CDR2 SQIVND (reference sequence). Trimming cost V 7 bases and J 0 bases, with 18 bases left between them. CDR3 length equals 16 residues. The CDR3 coding sequence is TGTGCCAGTAAAAGGCGGGGGGTTCCCATGAACACTGAAGCTTTCTTT. This codes for CASKRRGVPMNTEAFF.

J is TRBJ2-7 and V is TRBV4-2; perhaps TRBD2 as D (6 bases). Germline loops: CDR1 LGHNA, CDR2 YNFKEQ. V was clipped by 2 bases and J by 0 bases, with 14 bases between them. The CDR3 has 16 residues. The CDR3 nucleotides are TGTGCCAGCAGCCAACTCGCGGAGGGGTTCTCCTACGAGCAGTACTTC. This sequence encodes CASSQLAEGFSYEQYF.